This passage covers 3 T cell receptor beta chains from one sample sequenced in a study of blood T cell repertoires in COVID-19. Repertoires were generated with immunoSEQ multiplex PCR, while TCRdb's copy carries only in-frame clones and drops some. The sample lists around 210,000 clones; 84% were seen once. Sequenced input: peripheral blood. The receptors were gathered from a human donor in a cohort sampled during active COVID-19.

The gene calls are TRBV5-6 and TRBJ2-7; D is uncertain. V shed 0 bases and J shed 3 bases, with 4 bases lying between them. Germline V CDR1 and CDR2: SGHDT, YYEEEE. The CDR3 consists of 12 residues. This CDR3 is CASSLGLYEQYF. CDR3 DNA: TGTGCCAGCAGCTTGGGGCTCTACGAGCAGTACTTC.

This clone was counted only a few times. The V and J genes are TRBV4-1 and TRBJ2-7; 8 bases map to TRBD1. The CDR3 has 16 residues. V dropped 0 bases and J dropped 2; count of bases not matched to a gene: 6. The germline CDR1 and CDR2 sequences are MGHRA and YSYEKL. The CDR3 loop reads CASSQDSGGFPYEQYF. The CDR3 nucleotides read TGCGCCAGCAGCCAAGATTCAGGGGGCTTCCCCTACGAGCAGTACTTC.

This clone has only one observation. This chain joins TRBV19 and TRBJ2-5; weak D call: TRBD1 (7 bases). V lost 5 bases and J 4 bases, leaving 11 bases between the germline ends. CDR1 is LNHDA, CDR2 SQIVND, per germline (reference sequence). CDR3 size: 13 residues. This CDR3 reads CASSPQGGETQYF. The DNA for the CDR3 is TGTGCCAGTAGTCCTCAGGGGGGAGAGACCCAGTACTTC.